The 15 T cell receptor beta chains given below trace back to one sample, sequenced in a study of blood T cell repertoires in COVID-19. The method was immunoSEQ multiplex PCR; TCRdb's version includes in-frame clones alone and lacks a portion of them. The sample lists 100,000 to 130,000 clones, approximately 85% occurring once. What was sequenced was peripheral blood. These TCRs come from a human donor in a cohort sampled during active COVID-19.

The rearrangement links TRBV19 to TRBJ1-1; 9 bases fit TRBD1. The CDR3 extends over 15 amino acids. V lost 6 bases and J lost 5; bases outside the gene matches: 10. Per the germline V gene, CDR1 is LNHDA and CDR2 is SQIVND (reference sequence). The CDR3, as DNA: TGTGCCAGTAGGTCGTTCGACAGGGGGTGGACTGAAGCTTTCTTT. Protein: CASRSFDRGWTEAFF.

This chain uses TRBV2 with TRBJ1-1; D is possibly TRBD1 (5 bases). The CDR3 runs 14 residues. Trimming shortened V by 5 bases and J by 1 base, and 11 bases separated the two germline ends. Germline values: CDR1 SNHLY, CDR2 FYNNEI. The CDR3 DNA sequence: TGTGCCAGCAGTTTACAGGCCGGGAACACTGAAGCTTTCTTT. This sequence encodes CASSLQAGNTEAFF.

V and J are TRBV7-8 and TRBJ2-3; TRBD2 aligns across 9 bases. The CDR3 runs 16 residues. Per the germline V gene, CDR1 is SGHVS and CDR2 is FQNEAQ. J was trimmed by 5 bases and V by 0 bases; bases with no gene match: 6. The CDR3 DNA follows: TGTGCCAGCAGCTTAGCGGCGGGTAGCGGGAGAGATACGCAGTATTTT. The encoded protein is CASSLAAGSGRDTQYF.

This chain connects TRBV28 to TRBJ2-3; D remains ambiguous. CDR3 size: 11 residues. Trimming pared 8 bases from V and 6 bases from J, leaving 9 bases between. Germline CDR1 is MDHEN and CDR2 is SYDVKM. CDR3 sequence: CASLELDTQYF. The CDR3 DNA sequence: TGTGCCAGCCTCGAGCTTGATACGCAGTATTTT.

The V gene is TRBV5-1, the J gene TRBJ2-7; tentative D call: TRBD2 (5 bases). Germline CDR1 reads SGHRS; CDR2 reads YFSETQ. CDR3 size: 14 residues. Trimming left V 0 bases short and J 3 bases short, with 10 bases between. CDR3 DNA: TGCGCCAGCAGCTTGGATGGGAGCTTCTACGAGCAGTACTTC. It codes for CASSLDGSFYEQYF. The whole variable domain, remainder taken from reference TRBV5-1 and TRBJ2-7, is KAGVTQTPRYLIKTRGQQVTLSCSPISGHRSVSWYQQTPGQGLQFLFEYFSETQRNKGNFPGRFSGRQFSNSRSEMNVSTLELGDSALYLCASSLDGSFYEQYFGPGTRLTVT.

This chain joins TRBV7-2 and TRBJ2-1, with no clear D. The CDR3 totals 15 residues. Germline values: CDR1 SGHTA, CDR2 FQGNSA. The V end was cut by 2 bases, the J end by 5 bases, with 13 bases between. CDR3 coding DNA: TGTGCCAGCAGCTTACGGCGGAAAGAAAACAATGAGCAGTTCTTC. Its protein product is CASSLRRKENNEQFF.

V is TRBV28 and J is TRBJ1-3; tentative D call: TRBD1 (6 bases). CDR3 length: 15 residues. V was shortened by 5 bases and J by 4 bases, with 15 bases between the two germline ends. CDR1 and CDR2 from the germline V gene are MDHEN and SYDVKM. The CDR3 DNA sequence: TGTGCCAGCAGTCCCCTGGGGACAACCGGAAACACCATATATTTT. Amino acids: CASSPLGTTGNTIYF.

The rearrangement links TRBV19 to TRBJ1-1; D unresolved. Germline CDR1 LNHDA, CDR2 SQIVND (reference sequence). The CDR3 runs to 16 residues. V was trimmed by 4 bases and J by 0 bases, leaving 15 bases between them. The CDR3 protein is CASSTLWGAMNTEAFF. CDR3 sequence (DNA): TGTGCCAGTAGTACCCTCTGGGGAGCTATGAACACTGAAGCTTTCTTT.

The CDR3 region is CASSIRLAGTYEQYF. The CDR3 DNA follows: TGTGCCAGTAGTATCCGGCTAGCGGGAACCTACGAGCAGTACTTC. V is TRBV19 and J is TRBJ2-7, with TRBD2 identical over 9 bases. The CDR3 extends over 15 amino acids. Germline V gives CDR1 LNHDA, CDR2 SQIVND (reference sequence). V lost 3 bases to trimming and J lost 2 bases; unmatched junction nucleotides: 5.

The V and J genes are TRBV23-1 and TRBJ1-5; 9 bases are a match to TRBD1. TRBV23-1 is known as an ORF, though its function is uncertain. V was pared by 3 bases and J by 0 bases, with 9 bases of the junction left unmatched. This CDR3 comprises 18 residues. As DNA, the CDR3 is TGCGCCAGCAGTCATCCCCGGGACAGGGTTTATAGCAATCAGCCCCAGCATTTT. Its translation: CASSHPRDRVYSNQPQHF.

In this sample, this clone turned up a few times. The CDR3 loop is CASSLYSRMDTQYF. The CDR3 DNA reads TGTGCCAGCAGCCTCTACTCCCGAATGGATACGCAGTATTTT. The chain recombines TRBV5-6 with TRBJ2-3; D is uncertain. This CDR3 is built from 14 residues. The V gene's germline CDR1 is SGHDT and CDR2 YYEEEE. The V and J ends lost 4 bases and 6 bases respectively, with 15 bases between them. The whole variable domain, remainder taken from reference TRBV5-6 and TRBJ2-3, is DAGVTQSPTHLIKTRGQQVTLRCSPKSGHDTVSWYQQALGQGPQFIFQYYEEEERQRGNFPDRFSGHQFPNYSSELNVNALLLGDSALYLCASSLYSRMDTQYFGPGTRLTVL.

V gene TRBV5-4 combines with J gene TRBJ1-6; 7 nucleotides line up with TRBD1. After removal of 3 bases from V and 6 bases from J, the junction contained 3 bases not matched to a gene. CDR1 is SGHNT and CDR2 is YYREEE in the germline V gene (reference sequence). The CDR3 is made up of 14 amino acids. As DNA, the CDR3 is TGTGCCAGCAGCTCCGGGACAGTTAATTCACCCCTCCACTTT. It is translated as CASSSGTVNSPLHF.

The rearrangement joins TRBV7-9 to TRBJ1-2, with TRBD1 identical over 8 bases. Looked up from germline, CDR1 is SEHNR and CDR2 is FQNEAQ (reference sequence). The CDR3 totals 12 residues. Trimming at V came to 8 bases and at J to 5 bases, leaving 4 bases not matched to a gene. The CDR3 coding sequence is TGTGCCAGCTCGACAGGGGAATATGGCTACACCTTC. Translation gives CASSTGEYGYTF.

In DNA, the CDR3 is TGTGCCAGTAGTATTCGGGAGACCCAGTACTTC. It is translated as CASSIRETQYF. This chain connects TRBV19 to TRBJ2-5; D is undetermined. The CDR3 totals 11 residues. Germline values: CDR1 LNHDA, CDR2 SQIVND (reference sequence). Trimming shortened V by 3 bases and J by 5 bases, and 4 bases separated the two germline ends.

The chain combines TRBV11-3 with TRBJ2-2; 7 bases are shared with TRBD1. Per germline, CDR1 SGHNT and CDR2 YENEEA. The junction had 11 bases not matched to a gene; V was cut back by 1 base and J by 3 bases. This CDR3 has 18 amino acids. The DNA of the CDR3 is TGTGCCAGCAGCTTAGCCGGGAACCGGGACAGACACACCGGGGAGCTGTTTTTT. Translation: CASSLAGNRDRHTGELFF. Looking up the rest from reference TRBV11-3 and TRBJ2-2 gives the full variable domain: EAGVVQSPRYKIIEKKQPVAFWCNPISGHNTLYWYLQNLGQGPELLIRYENEEAVDDSQLPKDRFSAERLKGVDSTLKIQPAELGDSAVYLCASSLAGNRDRHTGELFFGEGSRLTVL.